This T cell receptor (beta chain) appears in the sequencing data of a study of T cells after posttransplantation cyclophosphamide (dated by TCRdb to the mid-2010s). About the investigation overall: Using TRB sequencing, the study followed how the T cell repertoire rebuilt after myeloablative bone marrow transplantation with posttransplantation cyclophosphamide given as GVHD prophylaxis. Public TRB sequences were checked against a database of over 3,600 sequences associated with responses to pathogens, tumor antigens, self-antigens and alloantigens. TRA and TRB clonality were tightly correlated in several samples, so subsequent TCR analyses focused on TRB only. TRB sequencing was performed on blood from all 35 or so PTCy patients with 1-year posttransplant specimens. Antigen receptor sequencing was done on samples from some 35 PTCy-treated patients and from over 15 related bone marrow donors of those patients. TRB sequencing was also done on up to about 3 additional blood samples from 2 to 5.2 years after transplant in 3 patients, and on pretransplant blood from a handful of patients.

Results and caveats for the whole study, not just this receptor: At 1-2 months, donor-recipient similarity was low but rose over the first year, and the later blood repertoires were often dominated by donor CD8+ memory clones. Across 45 or so patients, TRB clonality was highly associated with recipient CMV seropositivity and CMV reactivation, and PTCy diversity was similar to diversity in CNI/methotrexate controls. The TRB repertoires of T cells infiltrating skin or GI tract showed only limited overlap with the TRB repertoires of T cells in blood.

The CDR3 sequence holds 16 residues, the cysteine and phenylalanine included. Just CDR3 DNA is preserved here, 48 bases in frame from base 1. This clone occurred many times. Its target antigen remains unknown. No per-base quality is available; no much larger clone lies one base away. TRB sequencing used genomic DNA with the immunoSEQ assay at survey resolution or the hsTCRB kit. For the original study's pipeline: The immunoSEQ software handled the initial read processing, while the LymphoSeq R package was used for the repertoire analyses. Clonality was calculated as 1 minus normalized Shannon entropy, and the Gini coefficient was also calculated for each TRB dataset. Phenotypes of unsorted samples were inferred by mapping TRB sequences from sorted subsets of the recipient or donor onto unsorted samples of the same recipient. The table comes from immuneACCESS by way of TCRdb, which keeps in-frame sequences with V and J called. Part of the clones is missing from these tables; in studies checked, under half for an unresolved V gene and the rest for unknown reasons. V and J calls and clone size follow that table, whereas D and trimming were derived from the DNA. The table puts 30,000 to 40,000 clones in this sample, none counted just once. Of the sample, roughly 2.5% is held by the ten largest clones.

Peripheral blood samples were provided by related bone marrow donors on the day of marrow donation. Peripheral blood and bone marrow mononuclear cells were isolated by Ficoll-Hypaque density centrifugation and cryopreserved. Recombination connected TRBV21-1 to TRBJ2-1; the D call TRBD1 from the table was never checked on the DNA. TRBV21-1 is described as a pseudogene. The sequencing sample was made of PBMCs. The sequence came from a man in his forties or fifties in good health, CMV-negative, and a related stem cell transplant donor. The nucleotide sequence is TGTGCCAGCAGCAACCATTCCGGGACAGGGGACAATGAGCAGTTCTTC. Its amino acids are CASSNHSGTGDNEQFF.